This TCR beta chain was captured in a study of blood T cell repertoires in COVID-19 (dated by TCRdb to about 2020). In the study overall: Samples from collaborators originated in the United States, Italy and Spain and spanned both the acute and convalescent phases of COVID-19. The prospective study material was composed of cDNA or gDNA derived from T cells, B-cell-depleted T cells, or PBMCs. The dataset comprised deeply sampled blood TCRbeta repertoires from subjects exposed to, actively infected with, or recovered from COVID-19. The repertoires were released in a freely available public database intended as a resource for research on the immune response to SARS-CoV-2. Samples came from the ongoing ImmuneRACE study (first 160 participants) plus 1,254 subjects from 6 global collaborators. Nearly every sample came with metadata listing a de-identified subject ID, COVID-19 status, age in years and sex. HLA class I and class II types, where available, came from metadata supplied by the sample provider rather than from assay-based typing.

TCRbeta CDR3 regions were amplified from genomic DNA using the immunoSEQ Assay, a bias-controlled multiplex PCR. In the authors' own workflow: Within the assay, amplification of reference gene primers was used to estimate how many nucleated cells each sample contained. To quantify the absolute abundance of each unique TCRbeta CDR3 rearrangement, sequence reads were collapsed and filtered. For each sample, productive Simpson clonality was calculated by taking the square root of Simpson's diversity index across productive rearrangements. In TCRdb, the immuneACCESS table is reduced to in-frame sequences with V and J assigned. These tables do not hold every clone; where another copy was compared, an unresolved V gene accounts for under half, and the others remain unexplained. Clone size and V and J calls were adopted from that table, with D and trimming inferred from the DNA. Across this sample there are around 50,000 clones, with 85% to 90% seen only once. About 10% of the sample is in the top ten clones.

The collaborating institutions used their own protocols to collect whole blood in K2EDTA tubes. Collaborator samples were shipped for TCRbeta analysis as frozen whole blood, isolated PBMCs, or DNA extracted from either sample type. A note on this clone: The antigen this receptor binds is unknown. No much larger clone is present one base from it, and per-base qualities are unavailable.

Results the study describes overall, beyond this receptor: Clinical and demographic metadata were provided uncurated, with the amount varying by source and participant.

Inclusive of the bounding cysteine and phenylalanine, the CDR3 is 14 residues long. Only the CDR3 part of the read is kept: 42 bases, read in frame from the first base. For CDR1 and CDR2, the germline V gene lists SQVTM and ANQGSEA. Trimming leaves V shorter by 7 bases and J shorter by 2 bases, with the junction holding 8 bases beyond the gene matches. This chain joins TRBV29-1 to TRBJ1-5, and 7 junction bases match TRBD1. Source material: peripheral blood. The sequence came from a man aged 45 to 65 with active COVID-19. The CDR3 amino acid sequence is: CSEETGTGNQPQHF. The nucleotide sequence reads as follows: TGCAGCGAAGAGACAGGGACGGGCAATCAGCCCCAGCATTTT.